These 21 T cell receptor beta chains share one sample of origin, sequenced in a study of early T cells in non-severe SARS-CoV-2 infection. MiXCR, run by TCRdb on the 5' RACE reads, gives a single entry per CDR3 protein. The table has around 68,000 distinct CDR3 sequences, 5% to 6.5% seen once. The sequencing here drew on whole blood, taken at baseline. The receptors derive from an adult who was a healthcare worker with PCR-confirmed SARS-CoV-2 infection or an uninfected control (not recorded which).

This clonotype was seen repeatedly, ten times or more. The chain employs TRBV5-1 and TRBJ2-1, with 10 nucleotides matching TRBD2. J lost 2 bases, V lost 4 bases, and 0 bases had no gene match. The germline CDR1 and CDR2 sequences are SGHRS and YFSETQ. The CDR3 length is 14 residues. DNA for the CDR3: TGCGCCAGCAGCGGGACTAGCGCCTACAATGAGCAGTTCTTC. This translates into CASSGTSAYNEQFF.

This clonotype was picked up many times. The CDR3 nucleotides are TGTGCCAGCGCAGGTTCGTCCTACGAGCAGTACTTC. It encodes CASAGSSYEQYF. The chain links TRBV6-2 or TRBV6-3 to TRBJ2-7; D is uncertain. The CDR3 length is 12 residues. The germline gives CDR1 MNHEY, CDR2 SVGEGT. The V gene lost 8 bases and the J gene lost 1 base, with 9 bases spanning the gap.

J is TRBJ2-3 and V is TRBV20-1, with D perhaps matching TRBD1 (5 bases). Trimming took 0 bases from V and 4 from J, leaving 11 bases between them. Germline CDR1 DFQATT, CDR2 SNEGSKA (reference sequence). The length of the CDR3 is 14 residues. The CDR3 DNA follows: TGCAGTGCTAGAGATCGAAGGGGCGCAGATACGCAGTATTTT. It is translated as CSARDRRGADTQYF.

In this sample, this clonotype turned up many times. J is TRBJ2-3 and V is TRBV28, with D tentatively TRBD1 (6 bases). The CDR3 runs to 15 residues. V dropped 7 bases and J dropped 6 bases, with 20 bases sitting between them. CDR1 MDHEN and CDR2 SYDVKM come from the germline V gene. The CDR3: CASTLGHSTRDTQYF. The CDR3 nucleotides are TGTGCCAGCACACTGGGACATTCTACTAGGGATACGCAGTATTTT.

This clonotype was detected ten times or more. This chain links TRBV12-3 or TRBV12-4 with TRBJ2-7; D uncertain. Trimming removed 0 bases at V and 5 bases at J, with 5 bases between. The length of the CDR3 is 12 residues. The chain's CDR3 is CASSLALDEQYF. In nucleotides, the CDR3 is TGTGCCAGCAGTTTAGCGCTGGACGAGCAGTACTTC.

This clonotype was picked up many times. This rearrangement joins TRBV10-2 to TRBJ2-1; 7 positions match TRBD1. Per the germline V gene, CDR1 is WSHSY and CDR2 is SAAADI. Trimming at V came to 7 bases and at J to 0 bases, leaving 3 bases not matched to a gene. CDR3 length: 14 residues. The CDR3 DNA sequence: TGCGCCAGCACGACAGGGACCTCCTACAATGAGCAGTTCTTC. Protein: CASTTGTSYNEQFF.

This clonotype was detected ten times or more. This rearrangement joins TRBV10-3 to TRBJ2-3; TRBD1 might be the D (6 bases). The V gene lost 11 bases and the J gene lost 6 bases, with 18 bases spanning the gap. The germline CDR1 and CDR2 sequences are ENHRY and SYGVKD. The CDR3 runs to 13 residues. The CDR3 nucleotides read TGTGCCTATAGTGGGCAGGGGACCGATACGCAGTATTTT. Amino acid sequence: CAYSGQGTDTQYF.

This clonotype was observed many times. V and J are TRBV4-1 and TRBJ1-2; 10 bases fit TRBD1. This CDR3 has 15 amino acids. The germline V gene has CDR1 MGHRA and CDR2 YSYEKL. V trimming: 3 bases; J trimming: 1 base; junction bases outside the gene matches: 2. The CDR3: CASSQTGGLNYGYTF. CDR3 sequence (DNA): TGCGCCAGCAGCCAGACAGGGGGCCTTAACTATGGCTACACCTTC.

This clonotype was counted ten times or more. V gene TRBV21-1 combines with J gene TRBJ2-6; whether TRBD1, the table's D call, matches the DNA was not checked. TRBV21-1 constitutes a pseudogene. This CDR3 contains 18 residues. CDR3 residues: CASSKAGQTRSGANVLTF. DNA for the CDR3: TGTGCCAGCAGCAAAGCGGGACAGACACGATCTGGGGCCAACGTCCTGACTTTC.

The gene calls are TRBV28 and TRBJ1-5, with 7 nucleotides matching TRBD1. From germline, CDR1 is MDHEN and CDR2 SYDVKM. The CDR3 spans 13 residues. V was clipped by 7 bases and J by 6 bases; unmatched bases: 6. This CDR3 is CASNDRVFQPQHF. The DNA for the CDR3 is TGTGCCAGCAACGACAGGGTCTTTCAGCCCCAGCATTTT. Full variable domain (outside the CDR3, taken from reference TRBV28 and TRBJ1-5): DVKVTQSSRYLVKRTGEKVFLECVQDMDHENMFWYRQDPGLGLRLIYFSYDVKMKEKGDIPEGYSVSREKKERFSLILESASTNQTSMYLCASNDRVFQPQHFGDGTRLSIL.

The chain carries TRBV29-1 and TRBJ2-5; tentative D call: TRBD2 (7 bases). The length of the CDR3 is 13 residues. Trimming shortened V by 6 bases and J by 5 bases, and 16 bases separated the two germline ends. Germline V lookup: CDR1 SQVTM, CDR2 ANQGSEA. CDR3 in amino acids: CSVTGGQGETQYF. The CDR3 nucleotides are TGCAGCGTCACCGGGGGGCAGGGGGAGACCCAGTACTTC. The variable domain in full, completed from reference TRBV29-1 and TRBJ2-5, reads SAVISQKPSRDICQRGTSLTIQCQVDSQVTMMFWYRQQPGQSLTLIATANQGSEATYESGFVIDKFPISRPNLTFSTLTVSNMSPEDSSIYLCSVTGGQGETQYFGPGTRLLVL.

This clonotype appeared a single time. CDR3 protein: CASNGQNTGELFF. CDR3 sequence (DNA): TGTGCCAGCAACGGACAAAACACCGGGGAGCTGTTTTTT. V usage is TRBV5-8 and J usage is TRBJ2-2, with TRBD1 as a possible D gene (5 bases). Trimming stripped 6 bases from V and 2 bases from J, with 8 bases between. The CDR3 loop spans 13 amino acids. CDR1 SGHTS and CDR2 YDEGEE come from the germline V gene.

This clonotype was recorded at least ten times. The rearrangement links TRBV3-1 to TRBJ2-7, with unresolved D. Per germline, CDR1 LGHDT and CDR2 YNNKEL (reference sequence). The CDR3 totals 14 residues. V shed 1 base and J shed 7 bases, with 14 bases lying between them. CDR3 region: CASSQALGMGEQYF. In DNA form, the CDR3 reads TGTGCCAGCAGCCAAGCCCTGGGAATGGGGGAGCAGTACTTC.

V and J are TRBV20-1 and TRBJ2-7; 7 nucleotides align to TRBD2. The length of the CDR3 is 15 residues. Germline CDR1 is DFQATT and CDR2 is SNEGSKA (reference sequence). J gave up 3 bases and V 5 bases, and 13 bases lay outside the gene matches. The CDR3, as DNA: TGCAGTGCTCCGCCTGCGGCGGGAGCCTACTACGAGCAGTACTTC. Translated: CSAPPAAGAYYEQYF.

The gene calls are TRBV25-1 and TRBJ2-7; 8 bases are a match to TRBD2. Germline loops: CDR1 MGHDK, CDR2 SYGVNS. CDR3 length: 13 amino acids. Trimming at V came to 7 bases and at J to 2 bases, leaving 4 bases not matched to a gene. DNA for the CDR3: TGTGCCAGCAAGGCGGGAGGAACCTACGAGCAGTACTTC. It codes for CASKAGGTYEQYF.

This clonotype was detected ten times or more. V usage is TRBV29-1 and J usage is TRBJ1-6, with a weak D call TRBD1 (5 bases). This CDR3 region has 13 residues. Trimming took off 7 bases at V and 3 bases at J, with 10 bases between the two ends. Germline V gene data show CDR1 as SQVTM and CDR2 as ANQGSEA. The CDR3 loop is CSGGTVYNSPLHF. CDR3 sequence (DNA): TGCAGCGGTGGGACGGTCTATAATTCACCCCTCCACTTT. Supplemented by reference TRBV29-1 and TRBJ1-6, the full variable domain reads SAVISQKPSRDICQRGTSLTIQCQVDSQVTMMFWYRQQPGQSLTLIATANQGSEATYESGFVIDKFPISRPNLTFSTLTVSNMSPEDSSIYLCSGGTVYNSPLHFGNGTRLTVT.

This chain connects TRBV7-9 to TRBJ1-2; D uncertain. CDR1 is SEHNR, CDR2 FQNEAQ, per germline (reference sequence). The CDR3 covers 13 residues. Trimming took off 3 bases at V and 5 bases at J, with 10 bases between the two ends. The CDR3 DNA is TGTGCCAGCAGCTTCGGAGCAGAATATGGCTACACCTTC. Its translation is CASSFGAEYGYTF. The variable domain in full, with the rest retrieved from reference TRBV7-9 and TRBJ1-2, is DTGVSQNPRHKITKRGQNVTFRCDPISEHNRLYWYRQTLGQGPEFLTYFQNEAQLEKSRLLSDRFSAERPKGSFSTLEIQRTEQGDSAMYLCASSFGAEYGYTFGSGTRLTVV.

This clonotype was detected only a few times. The rearrangement joins TRBV29-1 to TRBJ1-2; perhaps TRBD1 as D (6 bases). This CDR3 spans 15 amino acids. The ends were cut back, 0 bases at V and 0 bases at J, with 11 bases in the middle. Germline V gene data show CDR1 as SQVTM and CDR2 as ANQGSEA. This CDR3 reads CSVEDRDNANYGYTF. CDR3 coding DNA: TGCAGCGTTGAAGATCGGGACAATGCTAACTATGGCTACACCTTC.

The table lists this clonotype with many counts. The genes are TRBV7-9 and TRBJ2-1, with D unclear. V gave up 5 bases and J gave up 8 bases, with 13 bases separating them. CDR3 length: 13 residues. Looked up from germline, CDR1 is SEHNR and CDR2 is FQNEAQ (reference sequence). The CDR3 coding sequence is TGTGCCAGCAGCACAACCCCGGGTGATGAGCAGTTCTTC. Translation: CASSTTPGDEQFF.

Ten or more counts support this clonotype. The rearrangement joins TRBV28 to TRBJ1-1; maybe TRBD1 (6 bases). Germline CDR1 and CDR2: MDHEN and SYDVKM. V was trimmed by 5 bases and J by 8 bases, leaving 18 bases between them. The CDR3 runs 14 residues. CDR3 bases: TGTGCCAGCAGTCCCGGGACACATCTAAGGGAAGCTTTCTTT. It translates to CASSPGTHLREAFF.

This clonotype was detected many times. The chain employs TRBV27 and TRBJ2-1; D is uncertain. The V gene lost 5 bases and the J gene lost 5 bases, with 4 bases spanning the gap. The CDR3 sequence is 11 residues long. The germline CDR1 and CDR2 sequences are MNHEY and SMNVEV (reference sequence). The CDR3 sequence is CASSTNNEQFF. The CDR3 bases are TGTGCCAGCAGTACAAACAATGAGCAGTTCTTC.